These T cell receptor beta chains were read from a single sample in a study of CD8+ T cells in alopecia areata. Only in-frame clones appear in the TCRdb table, and some are missing; sequencing was by immunoSEQ multiplex PCR. This table holds about 150,000 clones, 55% to 75% found once. Specimen: CD4+ T cells sorted from blood, collected at week 4, from a patient treated with tofacitinib. All receptors derive from a human donor with alopecia areata. The conserved cysteine and the conserved F or W are not part of the CDR3 here.

CDR3aa	v_gene	len
ASSRDRAAGKLF	TRBV6-5	12
ASSTNRNTEAF	TRBV19	11
ASSLGTSEVYEQY	TRBV5-1	13
ASRPQLDGNTEAF	TRBV5-1	13
SARDTGNGEQY	TRBV29-1	11
AISSLGGEVNTEAF	TRBV10-3	14
ASGLEFRTDTQY	TRBV12-5	12
ASSPGTRVNNEQF	TRBV5-1	13
AREGRETQY	TRBV30	9
ASSFRGTDTQY	TRBV7-2	11
AWRLTGQNTEAF	TRBV30	12
ASSFEGVDTQY	TRBV5-6	11
ASSLGTDQPQH	TRBV5-1	11
ASSLTSFPETQY	TRBV27	12
AWRDRAEAF	TRBV30	9
SVRGTGIYNEQF	TRBV29-1	12
ASGQGYNSPLH	TRBV6-5	11
ASSPLVGGGTDTQY	TRBV4-3	14
SVDRDTEAF	TRBV29-1	9
ASSLGSHRNTEAF	TRBV11-2	13
AISETRETQY	TRBV10-3	10
ASSLDWVQETQY	TRBV11-2	12
ASSVGQGRAYEQY	TRBV9	13
ATSGLRGGVGWMETQY	TRBV15	16
ASSLVTGVVYEQY	TRBV5-1	13
AWKDFPGANVLT	TRBV30	12
AWSAPGRELF	TRBV30	10
ASSQDRGSSYNEQF	TRBV23-1	14
AISGLYEQY	TRBV28	9
ASSSQGQSTDTQY	TRBV27	13
ASTRERTANTGELF	TRBV2	14
ARGGASGQETQY	TRBV2	12
AWRAGRRYNSPLH	TRBV30	13
ASGQGQETQY	TRBV2	10
ASSYPGQRAGELF	TRBV5-1	13
ASSYSRANYGYT	TRBV27	12
ASSSGQGTTAYGYT	TRBV18	14
ASSLLGSEAF	TRBV5-4	10
ASSFGQENTGELF	TRBV7-9	13
ASSYSRGNTEAF	TRBV6-6	12
ASSPPQGYGYT	TRBV9	11
ASSDRIEKLF	TRBV25-1	10
ASCQGSGANVLT	TRBV18	12
ASKPTGSSNQPQH	TRBV5-1	13
ASSLRGEDGSPLH	TRBV7-6	13
SVEDGQYEQY	TRBV29-1	10
ASSVRHRELTETQY	TRBV25-1	14
SVQGHQETQY	TRBV29-1	10
SAIGTALNTEAF	TRBV29-1	12
ASSATVETQY	TRBV6-1	10